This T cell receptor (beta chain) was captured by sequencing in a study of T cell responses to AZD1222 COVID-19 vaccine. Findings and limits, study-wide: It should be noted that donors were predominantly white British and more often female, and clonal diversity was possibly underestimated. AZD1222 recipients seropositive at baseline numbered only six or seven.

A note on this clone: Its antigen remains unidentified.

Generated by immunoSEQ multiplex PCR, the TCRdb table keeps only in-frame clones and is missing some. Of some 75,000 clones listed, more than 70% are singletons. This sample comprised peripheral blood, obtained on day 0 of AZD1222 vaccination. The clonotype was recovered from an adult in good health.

The CDR3 bases are TGTGCCAGCGGACGACAGGGAAATATCTACGAGCAGTACTTC. This gives the protein CASGRQGNIYEQYF. The J gene is TRBJ2-7, the V gene TRBV27; 7 bases line up with TRBD1. CDR1 MNHEY and CDR2 SMNVEV come from the germline V gene (reference sequence). This CDR3 has 14 residues. V dropped 8 bases and J dropped 3; count of bases not matched to a gene: 10.